These 28 T cell receptor beta chains share one sample of origin, sequenced in a study of T cells in Graves' hyperthyroidism and ophthalmopathy (dated by TCRdb to between 2017 and 2020). The library was prepared using multiplex PCR. The sample was run on an Illumina HiSeq 2000. Amplification of TCR beta CDR3 regions was carried out from RNA transcripts. The first round of RT-PCR for the TCR CDR3 was performed with the HTBI primer set and the Qiagen OneStep RT-PCR kit. The public reads were reprocessed in TCRdb via fastp at Q25 and MiXCR, keeping in-frame beta chains. Every CDR3 protein is listed once, alongside the most common genes and DNA of its rows. Here the sample has about 600,000 distinct CDR3 sequences; around 14% occur a single time. Roughly 7.7% of the sample is held by the ten biggest clonotypes. Specimen: blood. All receptors derive from a woman between 18 and 30 years old with Graves' ophthalmopathy.

This clonotype was detected a few times. The rearrangement links TRBV7-9 to TRBJ1-6; D perhaps matches TRBD1 (5 bases). CDR3 length: 13 amino acids. The V gene lost 5 bases and the J gene lost 17 bases, with 19 bases spanning the gap. The germline V gene has CDR1 SEHNR and CDR2 FQNEAQ (reference sequence). CDR3 in DNA: TGTGCCAGCAGCACAGAAGCCCATTGGGACTTCCACTTT. Translated, it gives CASSTEAHWDFHF.

This clonotype appeared many times. The rearrangement links TRBV7-2 to TRBJ2-2; unclear D gene. The CDR3 runs to 14 residues. Trimming left V 5 bases short and J 13 bases short, with 20 bases between. The germline gives CDR1 SGHTA, CDR2 FQGNSA. The CDR3 loop reads CASSPTRAARLLFF. In nucleotides, the CDR3 is TGTGCCAGCAGCCCTACCAGAGCTGCCCGTCTGCTGTTTTTT.

This clonotype was counted ten times or more. V and J are TRBV7-8 and TRBJ2-7, with D possibly TRBD2 on 5 matching bases. V was clipped by 2 bases and J by 0 bases, with 8 bases between them. The CDR3 is 14 residues long. Germline loops: CDR1 SGHVS, CDR2 FQNEAQ. CDR3 residues: CASSLRESSYEQYF. The CDR3 DNA follows: TGTGCCAGCAGCTTAAGGGAGAGCTCCTACGAGCAGTACTTC.

The V and J genes are TRBV2 and TRBJ1-5, with 12 bases fitting TRBD1. Germline CDR1 and CDR2: SNHLY and FYNNEI. The CDR3 is 16 residues long. Trimming took 3 bases from V and 7 from J; bases not matched to a gene: 7. CDR3 sequence (DNA): TGTGCCAGCAGTGACACCGGGACAGGGGGCGGACAGCCCCAGCATTTT. Translating it yields CASSDTGTGGGQPQHF. Together with reference TRBV2 and TRBJ1-5, the CDR3 gives the full variable domain: EPEVTQTPSHQVTQMGQEVILRCVPISNHLYFYWYRQILGQKVEFLVSFYNNEISEKSEIFDDQFSVERPDGSNFTLKIRSTKLEDSAMYFCASSDTGTGGGQPQHFGDGTRLSIL.

The chain has TRBV27 and TRBJ2-4, with 7 nucleotides matching TRBD2. CDR1 is MNHEY and CDR2 is SMNVEV in the germline V gene (reference sequence). The CDR3 covers 16 residues. Losses at the gene ends were 2 bases for V and 2 bases for J; bases not matched to a gene: 6. This chain's CDR3 is CASSLGVGGPKNIQYF. CDR3 DNA sequence: TGTGCCAGCAGTTTAGGGGTGGGAGGGCCCAAAAACATTCAGTACTTC.

In its sample, this clonotype was seen a few times. This rearrangement joins TRBV10-3 to TRBJ1-1; 9 bases map to TRBD1. V was pared by 6 bases and J by 3 bases, with 2 bases of the junction left unmatched. The CDR3 covers 13 residues. Per germline, CDR1 ENHRY and CDR2 SYGVKD. The CDR3 protein is CAIRRTGDTEAFF. The CDR3 coding sequence is TGTGCCATCAGACGGACAGGGGACACTGAAGCTTTCTTT.

At least ten counts were recorded for this clonotype. Here the CDR3 DNA reads TGTGCCAGCAGTCCCTTACAAGGACTAGCGGGCCAAGAGACCCAGTACTTC. Encoded protein: CASSPLQGLAGQETQYF. The chain joins TRBV27 to TRBJ2-5; 11 bases are shared with TRBD2. The germline gives CDR1 MNHEY, CDR2 SMNVEV (reference sequence). Germline trimming cut 5 bases from V and 1 base from J; bases unmatched to any gene: 9. The CDR3 has 17 amino acids.

The chain uses TRBV9 and TRBJ2-7; D may be TRBD1 (6 bases). Per the germline V gene, CDR1 is SGDLS and CDR2 is YYNGEE. The CDR3 runs 14 residues. V was shortened by 4 bases and J by 2 bases, with 13 bases between the two germline ends. CDR3 amino acids: CASSHRDTTYEQYF. CDR3 nucleotides: TGTGCCAGCAGCCACCGGGACACTACCTACGAGCAGTACTTC.

A word on this clonotype: This clone may be a read error of a much larger clone one base away. This rearrangement joins TRBV6-1 to TRBJ2-7, with 9 bases aligning to TRBD2. V was clipped by 4 bases and J by 0 bases; unmatched bases: 4. Looked up from germline, CDR1 is MNHNS and CDR2 is SASEGT. This CDR3 region has 15 residues. DNA for the CDR3: TGTGCCAGCAGTGCAGTACTAGCGGGCTCCTACGAGCAGTACTTC. Translating it yields CASSAVLAGSYEQYF.

The chain uses TRBV19 and TRBJ2-7; possible D gene TRBD2, 7 bases. The CDR3 sequence is 16 residues long. Trimming removed 3 bases at V and 0 bases at J, with 15 bases between. Germline CDR1 LNHDA, CDR2 SQIVND (reference sequence). The CDR3 reads CASSISGGPSSYEQYF. DNA for the CDR3: TGTGCCAGTAGTATTTCGGGGGGCCCGAGCTCCTACGAGCAGTACTTC.

The chain links TRBV5-6 to TRBJ1-5; D might be TRBD1 (5 bases). Between the trimmed V and J ends, which lost 2 bases and 4 bases, there was a span of 10 bases. This CDR3 has 14 amino acids. Germline CDR1 SGHDT, CDR2 YYEEEE. The CDR3 protein is CASSLGARNQPQHF. In DNA, the CDR3 is TGTGCCAGCAGCTTAGGGGCTAGGAATCAGCCCCAGCATTTT.

The V call is TRBV5-6, the J call TRBJ2-7; 7 bases match TRBD1. The CDR3 extends over 13 amino acids. CDR1 and CDR2 from the germline V gene are SGHDT and YYEEEE. V lost 4 bases and J lost 4; bases outside the gene matches: 5. The CDR3 spells CASSALTGYEQYF. DNA of the CDR3: TGTGCCAGCAGCGCCTTGACAGGGTACGAGCAGTACTTC.

This clonotype was seen a few times. The chain combines TRBV20-1 with TRBJ1-5, with D possibly being TRBD1 (5 bases). Trimming removed 1 base at V and 3 bases at J, with 16 bases between. This CDR3 is built from 16 residues. Per germline, CDR1 DFQATT and CDR2 SNEGSKA (reference sequence). The CDR3 region is CSARGLGTEINQPQHF. The DNA of the CDR3 is TGCAGTGCTAGAGGTTTAGGGACTGAGATCAATCAGCCCCAGCATTTT.

This clonotype was seen ten or more times. The chain employs TRBV19 and TRBJ1-2; D ambiguous. This CDR3 spans 14 amino acids. Germline V lookup: CDR1 LNHDA, CDR2 SQIVND (reference sequence). Trimming shortened V by 2 bases and J by 2 bases, and 9 bases separated the two germline ends. The CDR3 region is CASSITGFNYGYTF. The CDR3, as DNA: TGTGCCAGTAGTATAACCGGCTTCAACTATGGCTACACCTTC.

The table lists this clonotype with many counts. The rearrangement links TRBV27 to TRBJ2-7, with 9 bases identical to TRBD1. J was trimmed by 4 bases and V by 4 bases; bases with no gene match: 5. This CDR3 has 14 residues. In germline, CDR1 is MNHEY, CDR2 SMNVEV (reference sequence). The DNA of the CDR3 is TGTGCCAGCAGTTACCAGACAGGGGGTTACGAGCAGTACTTC. The encoded protein is CASSYQTGGYEQYF.

This clonotype was counted many times. The rearrangement uses TRBV7-9 and TRBJ1-4; 7 bases agree with TRBD1. Germline V gene lookup returns CDR1 SEHNR and CDR2 FQNEAQ (reference sequence). The CDR3 loop spans 18 amino acids. V dropped 6 bases and J dropped 5; count of bases not matched to a gene: 18. CDR3: CASSLQPGRGTENEKLFF. CDR3 sequence (DNA): TGTGCCAGCAGTTTGCAGCCGGGAAGAGGGACAGAGAATGAAAAACTGTTTTTT.

This clonotype was picked up many times. This chain uses TRBV3-1 with TRBJ1-5, with D possibly being TRBD1 (6 bases). Trimming pared 0 bases from V and 4 bases from J, leaving 10 bases between. The CDR3 has 15 amino acids. From germline, CDR1 is LGHDT and CDR2 YNNKEL (reference sequence). The CDR3 DNA reads as TGTGCCAGCAGCCAAGAGTCCAGGGGTAATCAGCCCCAGCATTTT. Its translation: CASSQESRGNQPQHF.

The rearrangement joins TRBV7-9 to TRBJ2-1; 7 positions match TRBD1. Germline values: CDR1 SEHNR, CDR2 FQNEAQ (reference sequence). Trimming cost V 8 bases and J 4 bases; bases outside gene matches: 11. This CDR3 spans 15 amino acids. The CDR3 spells CASEKNRGGYNEQFF. As DNA, the CDR3 is TGTGCCAGCGAAAAAAACAGGGGTGGGTACAATGAGCAGTTCTTC.

In this sample, this clonotype turned up many times. The J gene is TRBJ1-4, the V gene TRBV28; 9 positions agree with TRBD1. The CDR3 covers 16 residues. Looked up from germline, CDR1 is MDHEN and CDR2 is SYDVKM. Germline trimming cut 5 bases from V and 4 bases from J; bases unmatched to any gene: 8. CDR3 protein: CASSGGTGRRNEKLFF. In nucleotides, the CDR3 is TGTGCCAGCAGTGGGGGGACAGGGAGACGTAATGAAAAACTGTTTTTT.

The chain has TRBV6-4 and TRBJ1-1; TRBD1 matches at 7 bases. The ends lost 4 bases at V and 5 bases at J; junction bases unmatched: 10. The length of the CDR3 is 15 residues. CDR1 and CDR2 (germline): MRHNA, SNTAGT. CDR3 DNA: TGTGCCAGCAGTGCGGCACAGGGGCGCGGAACTGAAGCTTTCTTT. The encoded protein is CASSAAQGRGTEAFF.

Comment on this clonotype: One end of the junction varies from germline; a read error may be responsible. The J gene is TRBJ2-5, the V gene TRBV15; no firm D call. This CDR3 comprises 15 residues. Germline V CDR1 and CDR2: LNHNV, YYDKDF (reference sequence). The CDR3, as DNA: TGTGCCACCAACAGAGCAAGAGTCTTACAAGAGACCCAGTACTTC. Its translation is CATNRARVLQETQYF.

This clonotype was picked up many times. The J gene is TRBJ1-4, the V gene TRBV28; the D gene is possibly TRBD1 (5 bases). This CDR3 region has 14 residues. V was shortened by 3 bases and J by 7 bases, with 12 bases between the two germline ends. Germline CDR1 and CDR2: MDHEN and SYDVKM. The CDR3 DNA reads as TGTGCCAGCAGTTTCGTGGGGGAGGGTGAAAAACTGTTTTTT. Translated, it gives CASSFVGEGEKLFF. The full variable domain, completed using reference TRBV28 and TRBJ1-4, is DVKVTQSSRYLVKRTGEKVFLECVQDMDHENMFWYRQDPGLGLRLIYFSYDVKMKEKGDIPEGYSVSREKKERFSLILESASTNQTSMYLCASSFVGEGEKLFFGSGTQLSVL.

This clonotype has ten or more counts. The chain is built from TRBV18 and TRBJ2-1; TRBD1 or TRBD2 may be the D gene (5 bases each). The CDR3 totals 13 residues. V was trimmed by 3 bases and J by 10 bases, leaving 13 bases between them. Germline V CDR1 and CDR2: KGHSH, LQKENI. The CDR3 DNA is TGTGCCAGCTCACCGGGGGAAGACAGCGAGCAGTTCTTC. Translating it yields CASSPGEDSEQFF.

The rearrangement uses TRBV2 and TRBJ2-1; 9 bases are a match to TRBD2. The germline gives CDR1 SNHLY, CDR2 FYNNEI. The CDR3 runs 15 residues. Trimming removed 6 bases from V and 13 bases from J; junction bases left unmatched: 16. The CDR3: CASRGASGTPRGQFF. Written as DNA, the CDR3 is TGTGCCAGCAGGGGGGCTAGCGGGACCCCAAGGGGCCAGTTCTTC.

This clonotype was seen a handful of times. This rearrangement joins TRBV19 to TRBJ2-7; a weak D match, TRBD1 (6 bases). V was clipped by 2 bases and J by 0 bases, with 11 bases between them. This CDR3 spans 15 amino acids. From germline, CDR1 is LNHDA and CDR2 SQIVND (reference sequence). Written as DNA, the CDR3 is TGTGCCAGTAGTATACAAGACAGGTCCTCCTACGAGCAGTACTTC. Its translation: CASSIQDRSSYEQYF. Supplemented by reference TRBV19 and TRBJ2-7, the full variable domain reads DGGITQSPKYLFRKEGQNVTLSCEQNLNHDAMYWYRQDPGQGLRLIYYSQIVNDFQKGDIAEGYSVSREKKESFPLTVTSAQKNPTAFYLCASSIQDRSSYEQYFGPGTRLTVT.

Ten or more counts support this clonotype. The gene calls are TRBV13 and TRBJ2-5; possible D gene TRBD2, 5 bases. Trimming cost V 5 bases and J 5 bases, with 18 bases left between them. The CDR3 extends over 15 amino acids. Germline CDR1 PRHDT, CDR2 FYEKMQ (reference sequence). In DNA, the CDR3 is TGTGCCAGCAGCCCAGAAGCGGCCCTCGGGGAGACCCAGTACTTC. Translation gives CASSPEAALGETQYF.

CDR3 nucleotide sequence: TGCAGTGCTAGAATGAGTCGGCTAGCGGGAGATAGGGTTGGTACAGATACGCAGTATTTT. Encoded protein: CSARMSRLAGDRVGTDTQYF. V is TRBV20-1 and J is TRBJ2-3; 10 bases are a match to TRBD2. This CDR3 has 20 amino acids. V lost 2 bases and J lost 3; bases outside the gene matches: 20. Per the germline V gene, CDR1 is DFQATT and CDR2 is SNEGSKA (reference sequence).

This clonotype was seen only once. A much larger clone lies a single base off, so this may be a read error. This chain uses TRBV7-8 with TRBJ2-1; 14 positions match TRBD2. CDR1 is SGHVS, CDR2 FQNEAQ, per germline. V was pared by 1 base and J by 13 bases, with 9 bases of the junction left unmatched. CDR3 length equals 16 residues. The CDR3 here is CASSLGGTSGSRRQFF. The CDR3 bases are TGTGCCAGCAGCTTAGGGGGGACTAGCGGGAGTCGGCGTCAGTTCTTC.